What follows describes a single TCR beta chain. Regarding time point: after dendritic cell vaccination, including at tumor progression/relapse. The sample belongs to a study of glioma-infiltrating T cells after dendritic cell vaccination. In the study overall: Patients had newly diagnosed or recurrent glioblastoma and received dendritic cell vaccines.

The table came from immunoSEQ multiplex PCR; TCRdb's copy has only in-frame clones and leaves some out. The table records 98,000 or so clones, approximately 84% of them present only once. Germline assignment: CDR1 SGHTA and CDR2 FQGNSA. Trimming removed 0 bases at V and 4 bases at J, with 7 bases between. The CDR3 runs 13 residues. The material sequenced was blood, taken after dendritic cell vaccination. The clonotype comes from a human donor with glioblastoma. The rearrangement links TRBV7-2 to TRBJ2-7, with unresolved D. This CDR3 is CASSLARLYEQYF. For the CDR3, the DNA is TGTGCCAGCAGCTTAGCTAGATTGTACGAGCAGTACTTC.